The clone carrying this T cell receptor (beta chain) was counted once. What it recognizes is unknown. This sample was taken from a study of breast tumors, draining lymph nodes, adjacent tissues. J was trimmed by 6 bases and V by 6 bases; bases with no gene match: 4. The CDR3 contains 13 residues. In germline, CDR1 is DFQATT, CDR2 SNEGSKA (reference sequence). MiXCR was run by TCRdb on the multiplex PCR reads, yielding one entry per CDR3 protein. Counted here are 60,000 to 75,000 distinct CDR3 sequences, around three fifths occurring once; the ten biggest clones make up roughly 19%. The study's findings and limits: Luminal-like breast cancer showed significantly greater tumor-nontumor repertoire similarity than basal-like breast cancer did. Compared with lymph nodes, tumors were less diverse; compared with nontumor tissue, more.

V usage is TRBV20-1 and J usage is TRBJ2-1, with 11 nucleotides matching TRBD1. Sequenced sample: breast tumor tissue. This TCR derives from a female donor with breast cancer. Some clones in this sample may be carry-over from other donors' samples. DNA of the CDR3: TGCAGTGCAGCCGGGACAGGGGGCAATGAGCAGTTCTTC. Protein: CSAAGTGGNEQFF.